This T cell receptor beta chain is drawn from a study of cytomegalovirus exposure and HLA in healthy donors. Study at large: Most donors, just over 80% of around 400 genotyped, fell in the Caucasian-associated ancestry cluster. Overall study results and limits: V- and J-gene trimming of TCR beta was linked (in a later analysis) to a missense DCLRE1C variant. A later analysis appeared to link common viral pathogens to several of the most significant clusters. Later, TCR association rates were found to vary by HLA locus, highest for DRB1 and lowest for HLA-C.

This CDR3 comprises 15 residues. Trimming cost V 4 bases and J 8 bases, with 18 bases left between them. Per germline, CDR1 SGHDT and CDR2 YYEEEE. With regard to this clone: Its antigen remains unknown.

The PCR ran on 60 Vbeta and 13 Jbeta primers. Repertoires were generated with immunoSEQ multiplex PCR, while TCRdb's copy carries only in-frame clones and drops some. The sample contains about 280,000 clones, 70% to 90% of which appear only once. J is TRBJ1-4 and V is TRBV5-6; the D gene is possibly TRBD1 (6 bases). The sequenced sample consisted of PBMCs. This receptor was taken from a woman younger than 35 in good health and CMV-seronegative. CDR3 residues: CASSRQAVFQEKLFF. Here the CDR3 DNA reads TGTGCCAGCAGCCGACAGGCCGTATTTCAGGAAAAACTGTTTTTT.